Following are 8 T cell receptor beta chains from one sample sequenced in a study of blood T cell repertoires in COVID-19. Sequencing was performed with immunoSEQ multiplex PCR; in TCRdb, only in-frame clones are kept and a portion is missing. The sample consists of 250,000 or so clones, around four fifths of them appearing once. The sample taken for sequencing was PBMCs or T cells enriched from blood (not recorded which). Receptors were obtained from a woman in her 40s who had been exposed to COVID-19.

The genes are TRBV5-4 and TRBJ2-2; TRBD2 agrees at 11 bases. There are 16 residues in the CDR3. CDR1 SGHNT and CDR2 YYREEE come from the germline V gene (reference sequence). With 0 bases clipped from V and 5 bases from J, the junction kept 3 bases outside the gene matches. CDR3 DNA sequence: TGTGCCAGCAGCTTGGAACTAGCGGGGGATACCGGGGAGCTGTTTTTT. It is translated as CASSLELAGDTGELFF.

The chain couples TRBV15 to TRBJ1-3, with D possibly matching TRBD1 (6 bases). CDR3 length equals 16 residues. V lost 2 bases to trimming and J lost 0 bases, with 11 bases between them. Looked up from germline, CDR1 is LNHNV and CDR2 is YYDKDF (reference sequence). The CDR3 is CATSRPGTYSGNTIYF. The CDR3 nucleotides are TGTGCCACCAGCAGACCCGGGACATACTCTGGAAACACCATATATTTT.

The J gene is TRBJ2-1, the V gene TRBV5-1, with D perhaps matching TRBD2 (5 bases). There are 14 residues in the CDR3. The V and J ends lost 3 bases and 4 bases respectively, with 11 bases between them. Germline V gene lookup returns CDR1 SGHRS and CDR2 YFSETQ. In DNA, the CDR3 is TGCGCCAGCAGCTCCCAAACGGGATACAATGAGCAGTTCTTC. This encodes CASSSQTGYNEQFF.

The CDR3 here is CASSGPYGYTF. Written as DNA, the CDR3 is TGTGCCAGCAGTGGGCCTTATGGCTACACCTTC. The genes are TRBV2 and TRBJ1-2; D remains ambiguous. The V end lost 4 bases, the J end lost 5 bases, and 5 bases lay between the germline ends. In germline, CDR1 is SNHLY, CDR2 FYNNEI. The CDR3 spans 11 residues.

V is TRBV5-1 and J is TRBJ2-5; TRBD1 is a possible D gene (6 bases). Trimming took off 3 bases at V and 2 bases at J, with 11 bases between the two ends. Per germline, CDR1 SGHRS and CDR2 YFSETQ. The CDR3 is 14 amino acids. CDR3 coding DNA: TGCGCCAGCAGCTCCGGACAGATTCAAGAGACCCAGTACTTC. Its protein is CASSSGQIQETQYF.

V is TRBV3-1 (or the pseudogene TRBV3-2) and J is TRBJ1-2; 8 positions agree with TRBD1. Germline V gene data show CDR1 as LGHDT and CDR2 as YNNKEL (reference sequence). V was pared by 1 base and J by 10 bases, with 5 bases of the junction left unmatched. The CDR3 runs 13 residues. This chain's CDR3 is CASSQGTGIHYTF. The CDR3 DNA is TGTGCCAGCAGCCAAGGGACAGGGATCCACTACACCTTC.

The CDR3 region is CASSFSGGLEGGYTF. DNA for the CDR3: TGTGCCAGCAGCTTCAGCGGTGGCCTGGAGGGTGGCTACACCTTC. This sequence joins TRBV7-2 and TRBJ1-2; D is uncertain. The germline V and J ends were trimmed by 3 bases and 7 bases, with 18 bases remaining between them. Germline lookup yields CDR1 SGHTA and CDR2 FQGNSA. The CDR3 has 15 amino acids.

The CDR3 DNA sequence: TGTGCCAGCAGCTCGCAGGGGGCGCAAGCTTTCTTT. This gives the protein CASSSQGAQAFF. This chain joins TRBV5-4 and TRBJ1-1; 8 bases are shared with TRBD1. V was clipped by 3 bases and J by 9 bases; unmatched bases: 4. Germline V gives CDR1 SGHNT, CDR2 YYREEE (reference sequence). This CDR3 is 12 amino acids long.